These 27 T cell receptor beta chains came from one sample sequenced in a study of T cells in localized non-small cell lung cancer. The assay was immunoSEQ multiplex PCR, and TCRdb's table has in-frame clones only and misses some. The table shows 50,000 to 70,000 clones, with 90% to 95% occurring only once. The sample in question was peripheral blood, obtained before any cancer treatment. The receptors were sampled from a man aged 40 to 75 with stage I lung adenocarcinoma.

The V call is TRBV25-1, the J call TRBJ1-2; D gene unclear. V lost 5 bases to trimming and J lost 3 bases, with 10 bases between them. Germline V gives CDR1 MGHDK, CDR2 SYGVNS. This CDR3 has 13 residues. This CDR3 is CASSFQADYGYTF. The CDR3, as DNA: TGTGCCAGCAGTTTCCAGGCTGACTATGGCTACACCTTC.

The chain combines TRBV27 with TRBJ2-4; D remains ambiguous. The CDR3 spans 13 residues. Germline assignment: CDR1 MNHEY and CDR2 SMNVEV (reference sequence). Trimming removed 6 bases from V and 8 bases from J, with 14 bases in between. CDR3 DNA sequence: TGTGCCAGCAGGGGGTTAGGGCAAGACATTCAGTACTTC. Residues: CASRGLGQDIQYF.

This clone was found once. The rearrangement joins TRBV5-1 to TRBJ2-7; tentative D call: TRBD2 (6 bases). Per the germline V gene, CDR1 is SGHRS and CDR2 is YFSETQ. V was shortened by 4 bases and J by 0 bases, with 14 bases between the two germline ends. This CDR3 is built from 15 residues. Written as DNA, the CDR3 is TGCGCCAGCAGCCCTACCCTCGGGAGCTCCTACGAGCAGTACTTC. Amino acids: CASSPTLGSSYEQYF.

This sequence joins TRBV5-4 and TRBJ1-3; D not certain. This CDR3 is 15 amino acids long. Trimming removed 4 bases from V and 0 bases from J, with 11 bases in between. Germline V lookup: CDR1 SGHNT, CDR2 YYREEE (reference sequence). The CDR3 region is CASSGPLSSGNTIYF. The CDR3 coding sequence is TGTGCCAGCAGCGGGCCGCTCAGCTCTGGAAACACCATATATTTT.

The chain links TRBV4-1 to TRBJ1-4, with a tentative D call TRBD1 (5 bases). The CDR3 covers 16 residues. CDR1 is MGHRA, CDR2 YSYEKL, per germline. The V and J ends lost 1 base and 3 bases respectively, with 12 bases between them. As DNA, the CDR3 is TGCGCCAGCAGCCAAGTGGGGCGGGGTCCTAATGAAAAACTGTTTTTT. It yields the protein CASSQVGRGPNEKLFF.

J is TRBJ1-6 and V is TRBV5-1; D not resolved. Trimming took off 7 bases at V and 0 bases at J, with 5 bases between the two ends. The CDR3 runs 13 residues. Germline lookup yields CDR1 SGHRS and CDR2 YFSETQ. CDR3 sequence (DNA): TGCGCCAGCGCCCCCTCCTATAATTCACCCCTCCACTTT. Translation gives CASAPSYNSPLHF. The entire variable domain, with the rest obtained from reference TRBV5-1 and TRBJ1-6, is as follows: KAGVTQTPRYLIKTRGQQVTLSCSPISGHRSVSWYQQTPGQGLQFLFEYFSETQRNKGNFPGRFSGRQFSNSRSEMNVSTLELGDSALYLCASAPSYNSPLHFGNGTRLTVT.

The V gene is TRBV5-1, the J gene TRBJ2-7, with TRBD2 matching 7 bases. The V segment lost 4 bases and the J segment 5 bases; nucleotides outside the gene matches: 6. The CDR3 runs to 13 residues. CDR1 is SGHRS and CDR2 is YFSETQ in the germline V gene. CDR3 sequence reads: CASSTTSTDEQYF. In nucleotides, the CDR3 is TGCGCCAGCAGCACGACTAGCACGGACGAGCAGTACTTC.

The genes are TRBV25-1 and TRBJ2-7, with 8 positions matching TRBD2. Trimming took 3 bases from V and 2 from J; bases not matched to a gene: 12. The CDR3 totals 17 residues. Germline V gene data show CDR1 as MGHDK and CDR2 as SYGVNS. The CDR3 nucleotides read TGTGCCAGCAGTGAGAGGGTCCCTAGCGGGCCACCCTACGAGCAGTACTTC. Encoded protein: CASSERVPSGPPYEQYF.

The genes are TRBV10-1 and TRBJ2-6; 12 nucleotides match TRBD1. Germline V CDR1 and CDR2: WNHNN, SYGVQD (reference sequence). Trimming removed 6 bases from V and 3 bases from J; junction bases left unmatched: 12. This CDR3 contains 19 residues. As DNA, the CDR3 is TGCGCCAGCAGAGCACGGGACAGGGGGCGATGTAGTGGGGCCAACGTCCTGACTTTC. It is translated as CASRARDRGRCSGANVLTF.

This chain's CDR3 is CASSGQGAREQYF. In nucleotides, the CDR3 is TGTGCCAGCAGCGGACAGGGGGCGCGGGAGCAGTACTTC. The chain joins TRBV7-9 to TRBJ2-7; 11 nucleotides match TRBD1. Germline CDR1 reads SEHNR; CDR2 reads FQNEAQ (reference sequence). The CDR3 extends over 13 amino acids. V lost 5 bases and J lost 7; bases outside the gene matches: 4.

Only one count was recorded for this clone. The chain links TRBV5-1 to TRBJ2-7; 7 nucleotides align to TRBD1. There are 13 residues in the CDR3. Looked up from germline, CDR1 is SGHRS and CDR2 is YFSETQ. V was pared by 4 bases and J by 5 bases, with 6 bases of the junction left unmatched. The CDR3 region has the DNA TGCGCCAGCAGCCCGACAGGGAGTCACGAGCAGTACTTC. Translated: CASSPTGSHEQYF.

The rearrangement joins TRBV6-1 to TRBJ1-3, with D possibly being TRBD1 (5 bases). Germline V gene sequence: CDR1 MNHNS, CDR2 SASEGT. CDR3 length: 16 amino acids. The V end lost 4 bases, the J end lost 4 bases, and 17 bases lay between the germline ends. CDR3 sequence: CASSVALQGPGNTIYF. Here the CDR3 DNA reads TGTGCCAGCAGTGTCGCTCTCCAGGGACCGGGAAACACCATATATTTT.

The chain couples TRBV18 to TRBJ1-1; D uncertain. CDR3 size: 14 residues. Germline CDR1 and CDR2: KGHSH and LQKENI. The germline V and J ends were trimmed by 2 bases and 1 base, with 8 bases remaining between them. The CDR3 here is CASSPAVKNTEAFF. CDR3 in DNA: TGTGCCAGCTCACCAGCCGTCAAGAACACTGAAGCTTTCTTT.

The chain combines TRBV19 with TRBJ1-3, with D tentatively TRBD1 (5 bases). The germline CDR1 and CDR2 sequences are LNHDA and SQIVND (reference sequence). Trimming left V 4 bases short and J 0 bases short, with 10 bases between. The CDR3 sequence is 15 residues long. The CDR3 region is CASSTNRYSGNTIYF. The CDR3 DNA reads as TGTGCCAGTAGTACCAACAGGTACTCTGGAAACACCATATATTTT.

The J gene is TRBJ1-4, the V gene TRBV4-3; D gene uncertain. This CDR3 has 15 amino acids. The germline gives CDR1 LGHNA, CDR2 YSLEER. The V gene lost 2 bases and the J gene lost 6 bases, with 13 bases spanning the gap. The CDR3: CASSQTGSVDEKLFF. In nucleotides, the CDR3 is TGCGCCAGCAGCCAAACCGGGAGTGTGGATGAAAAACTGTTTTTT.

The chain carries TRBV6-5 and TRBJ2-1; weak D call: TRBD1 (5 bases). The germline V gene has CDR1 MNHEY and CDR2 SVGAGI. The CDR3 consists of 15 residues. V lost 7 bases and J lost 8, with 21 bases in between. In DNA, the CDR3 is TGTGCCAGCACCAGAACCGGACATTTGTACCATGAGCAGTTCTTC. Its translation: CASTRTGHLYHEQFF.

The rearrangement joins TRBV6-1 to TRBJ1-1; tentatively, D is TRBD1 (5 bases). The CDR3 is 15 residues long. Trimming cost V 10 bases and J 2 bases, with 20 bases left between them. Germline V CDR1 and CDR2: MNHNS, SASEGT. The CDR3 DNA follows: TGTGCCACCCTTCGACAGCCCCTTTTCAACACTGAAGCTTTCTTT. Encoded protein: CATLRQPLFNTEAFF.

This chain connects TRBV5-6 to TRBJ2-7; 14 positions agree with TRBD2. The germline V gene encodes CDR1 SGHDT and CDR2 YYEEEE. The trim removed 4 bases at V and 7 bases at J, leaving 10 bases unmatched. The CDR3 has 16 residues. The CDR3: CASSRGLAGEMGEQYF. In DNA, the CDR3 is TGTGCCAGCAGCCGGGGACTAGCGGGGGAGATGGGGGAGCAGTACTTC. The variable domain in full, completed from reference TRBV5-6 and TRBJ2-7, reads DAGVTQSPTHLIKTRGQQVTLRCSPKSGHDTVSWYQQALGQGPQFIFQYYEEEERQRGNFPDRFSGHQFPNYSSELNVNALLLGDSALYLCASSRGLAGEMGEQYFGPGTRLTVT.

The chain links TRBV11-2 to TRBJ2-3, with TRBD2 as a possible D gene (5 bases). The CDR3 is made up of 15 amino acids. Trimming removed 1 base from V and 6 bases from J, with 14 bases in between. Germline-derived CDR1 and CDR2 are SGHAT and FQNNGV. The CDR3 reads CASSLARSSRDTQYF. CDR3 in DNA: TGTGCCAGCAGCTTAGCCCGATCTAGCAGGGATACGCAGTATTTT.

This clone was counted a single time. J is TRBJ1-5 and V is TRBV27; perhaps TRBD1 as D (6 bases). V gave up 5 bases and J gave up 4 bases, with 15 bases separating them. This CDR3 is 15 amino acids long. Germline loops: CDR1 MNHEY, CDR2 SMNVEV (reference sequence). The CDR3 DNA reads as TGTGCCAGCAGTGCGTCAGGGACACTTAATCAGCCCCAGCATTTT. Its translation is CASSASGTLNQPQHF.

The V call is TRBV5-1, the J call TRBJ2-1, with TRBD2 identical over 8 bases. CDR3 length equals 15 residues. The ends lost 7 bases at V and 3 bases at J; junction bases unmatched: 9. Germline values: CDR1 SGHRS, CDR2 YFSETQ. The CDR3: CASEGSGGGYNEQFF. In DNA form, the CDR3 reads TGCGCCAGCGAGGGGTCGGGAGGGGGCTACAATGAGCAGTTCTTC.

The chain combines TRBV5-1 with TRBJ1-5; D call uncertain. This CDR3 has 13 residues. Germline-derived CDR1 and CDR2 are SGHRS and YFSETQ. V gave up 0 bases and J gave up 5 bases, with 6 bases separating them. As DNA, the CDR3 is TGCGCCAGCAGCTTGGAAGGTTATCAGCCCCAGCATTTT. Amino acids: CASSLEGYQPQHF.

The V call is TRBV5-6, the J call TRBJ2-7, with 11 bases identical to TRBD2. V lost 0 bases and J lost 1; bases outside the gene matches: 6. The germline gives CDR1 SGHDT, CDR2 YYEEEE. The CDR3 totals 17 residues. The CDR3 DNA reads TGTGCCAGCAGCTTGGAGGGTAGCGGGAGGGTTTCCTACGAGCAGTACTTC. This gives the protein CASSLEGSGRVSYEQYF.

The chain joins TRBV5-6 to TRBJ2-1; D is uncertain. Trimming took 5 bases from V and 6 from J, leaving 12 bases between them. This CDR3 region has 13 residues. Germline V gives CDR1 SGHDT, CDR2 YYEEEE. CDR3 bases: TGTGCCAGCAGGTCAGACCCCTTCAATGAGCAGTTCTTC. Translating gives CASRSDPFNEQFF.

The rearrangement uses TRBV27 and TRBJ2-7, with D possibly being TRBD2 (6 bases). CDR3 size: 13 residues. From germline, CDR1 is MNHEY and CDR2 SMNVEV (reference sequence). Trimming pared 3 bases from V and 0 bases from J, leaving 6 bases between. In nucleotides, the CDR3 is TGTGCCAGCAGTTTGACTAGCTCCTACGAGCAGTACTTC. It translates to CASSLTSSYEQYF.

The chain joins TRBV5-1 to TRBJ2-3; 9 bases fit TRBD2. Germline V lookup: CDR1 SGHRS, CDR2 YFSETQ. The CDR3 contains 15 residues. V was clipped by 2 bases and J by 4 bases; unmatched bases: 5. The CDR3: CASSFSAGGADTQYF. CDR3 DNA: TGCGCCAGCAGCTTTTCAGCGGGAGGAGCAGATACGCAGTATTTT.

This chain connects TRBV5-1 to TRBJ2-1; D unresolved. The CDR3 consists of 13 residues. CDR1 and CDR2 (germline): SGHRS, YFSETQ. V lost 2 bases to trimming and J lost 4 bases, with 7 bases between them. The chain's CDR3 is CASSFGRYNEQFF. CDR3 bases: TGCGCCAGCAGCTTTGGCAGGTACAATGAGCAGTTCTTC.